A single sample gave rise to the 19 T cell receptor beta chains below, sequenced in a study of shared clonotypes between healthy human individuals. Positive CCR7 selection of CD45RO-negative cells yielded the naive CD8 cells, and terminally differentiated effector memory CD45RA+ cells were excluded. This table comes from immunoSEQ multiplex PCR, and its TCRdb copy is limited to in-frame clones, with some not included. The profile covers around 1,900,000 clones, with about 93% appearing a single time and over 1.5% taken by the ten largest. Source material: naive CD8+ T cells from PBMCs. Receptor source: a man aged 18 to 29 in good health. Some clones in this sample may be carry-over from other donors' samples.

V is TRBV15 and J is TRBJ2-7, with a weak D call TRBD2 (5 bases). Germline CDR1 is LNHNV and CDR2 is YYDKDF (reference sequence). The V and J ends lost 3 bases and 3 bases respectively, with 12 bases between them. This CDR3 has 14 amino acids. In DNA, the CDR3 is TGTGCCACCAGCAGGGGAGAGGGTCTCTACGAGCAGTACTTC. Amino acid sequence: CATSRGEGLYEQYF.

This chain joins TRBV27 and TRBJ2-1, with D perhaps TRBD1 or TRBD2 (5 bases each). Trimming took off 6 bases at V and 6 bases at J, with 12 bases between the two ends. The CDR3 is 13 residues long. Germline V gene data show CDR1 as MNHEY and CDR2 as SMNVEV (reference sequence). CDR3 region: CASRPGRINEQFF. In DNA form, the CDR3 reads TGTGCCAGCAGACCGGGACGCATCAATGAGCAGTTCTTC.

V usage is TRBV4-2 and J usage is TRBJ2-1; 9 nucleotides line up with TRBD2. V lost 4 bases, J lost 6 bases, and 10 bases stayed unmatched. The CDR3 consists of 16 residues. CDR1 and CDR2 (germline): LGHNA, YNFKEQ. DNA of the CDR3: TGTGCCAGCAGCCGAAACCCCGGGACTAGCATCAATGAGCAGTTCTTC. Protein product: CASSRNPGTSINEQFF.

The genes are TRBV29-1 and TRBJ2-1; 7 bases map to TRBD1. V trimming: 0 bases; J trimming: 2 bases; junction bases outside the gene matches: 4. Per the germline V gene, CDR1 is SQVTM and CDR2 is ANQGSEA. CDR3 length: 15 residues. CDR3 coding DNA: TGCAGCGTTGAAGATCACAGGGGAACCTACAATGAGCAGTTCTTC. Its protein product is CSVEDHRGTYNEQFF.

In the case of this clone: This specimen includes other DNA sequences encoding the same CDR3. V is TRBV9 and J is TRBJ1-5; tentative D call: TRBD1 (5 bases). V was clipped by 0 bases and J by 2 bases, with 9 bases between them. From germline, CDR1 is SGDLS and CDR2 YYNGEE. The CDR3 consists of 15 residues. CDR3 nucleotides: TGTGCCAGCAGCGTAGACGGGGGTGGCAATCAGCCCCAGCATTTT. It specifies CASSVDGGGNQPQHF. The whole variable domain, filled in from reference TRBV9 and TRBJ1-5, reads DSGVTQTPKHLITATGQRVTLRCSPRSGDLSVYWYQQSLDQGLQFLIQYYNGEERAKGNILERFSAQQFPDLHSELNLSSLELGDSALYFCASSVDGGGNQPQHFGDGTRLSIL.

The chain is built from TRBV13 and TRBJ2-7, with TRBD2 matching 9 bases. The CDR3 spans 15 residues. V trimming: 3 bases; J trimming: 5 bases; junction bases outside the gene matches: 8. The germline gives CDR1 PRHDT, CDR2 FYEKMQ (reference sequence). CDR3 bases: TGTGCCAGCAGCTTGGGGCGCGGGAGGGCCCACGAGCAGTACTTC. Translating it yields CASSLGRGRAHEQYF.

The rearrangement links TRBV7-9 to TRBJ1-4, with a weak D call TRBD1 (5 bases). V was clipped by 3 bases and J by 0 bases, with 8 bases between them. This CDR3 is 15 amino acids long. The germline CDR1 and CDR2 sequences are SEHNR and FQNEAQ (reference sequence). CDR3 residues: CASSLGPATNEKLFF. The CDR3 coding sequence is TGTGCCAGCAGCTTGGGGCCAGCAACTAATGAAAAACTGTTTTTT.

The genes are TRBV29-1 and TRBJ2-1; D call uncertain. The germline V and J ends were trimmed by 5 bases and 0 bases, with 14 bases remaining between them. The CDR3 consists of 15 residues. The germline V gene encodes CDR1 SQVTM and CDR2 ANQGSEA. The CDR3 protein is CSVRKAGSSYNEQFF. In DNA form, the CDR3 reads TGCAGCGTTCGGAAAGCCGGTAGCTCCTACAATGAGCAGTTCTTC.

In regard to this clone: Other DNA sequences in this sample translate to the same CDR3. The V and J genes are TRBV5-6 and TRBJ2-3; 7 nucleotides line up with TRBD1. V trimming: 2 bases; J trimming: 1 base; junction bases outside the gene matches: 1. The germline V gene encodes CDR1 SGHDT and CDR2 YYEEEE. This CDR3 has 14 amino acids. This chain's CDR3 is CASSFGTGTDTQYF. The CDR3 DNA reads TGTGCCAGCAGCTTCGGGACAGGCACAGATACGCAGTATTTT.

The rearrangement joins TRBV27 to TRBJ2-1, with D uncertain. Trimming took 4 bases from V and 2 from J, leaving 6 bases between them. The V gene's germline CDR1 is MNHEY and CDR2 SMNVEV (reference sequence). This CDR3 has 13 residues. The CDR3 sequence: CASSSQTYNEQFF. CDR3 sequence (DNA): TGTGCCAGCAGTTCGCAGACCTACAATGAGCAGTTCTTC.

This sequence joins TRBV7-3 and TRBJ2-2; a weak D match, TRBD1 (5 bases). Germline CDR1 is SGHTA and CDR2 is FQGTGA. This CDR3 contains 16 residues. Trimming cost V 5 bases and J 2 bases, with 15 bases left between them. The CDR3 region is CASSQYGRENTGELFF. The CDR3 DNA is TGTGCCAGCAGCCAGTACGGCAGGGAAAACACCGGGGAGCTGTTTTTT.

The V call is TRBV6-5, the J call TRBJ1-6; 11 nucleotides match TRBD1. Looked up from germline, CDR1 is MNHEY and CDR2 is SVGAGI. V gave up 6 bases and J gave up 10 bases; unmatched junction bases: 8. The CDR3 runs to 15 residues. The CDR3 bases are TGTGCCAGCAGCTTTATCCGGGACAGGGGGTCACCCCTCCACTTT. This encodes CASSFIRDRGSPLHF.

The chain couples TRBV9 to TRBJ2-7, with D tentatively TRBD1 or TRBD2 (5 bases each). Germline V gene sequence: CDR1 SGDLS, CDR2 YYNGEE. This CDR3 spans 17 amino acids. With 4 bases removed from V and 1 base from J, the gap between germline ends came to 21 bases. CDR3 protein: CASSNNIRQTNSYEQYF. The CDR3, as DNA: TGTGCCAGCAGCAATAACATACGACAGACTAATTCCTACGAGCAGTACTTC.

This chain joins TRBV5-4 and TRBJ2-5; TRBD2 agrees at 7 bases. Germline V gives CDR1 SGHNT, CDR2 YYREEE (reference sequence). The CDR3 runs 14 residues. The V gene end was trimmed by 3 bases and the J gene end by 7 bases; junction bases not matched to a gene: 9. The CDR3 nucleotides are TGTGCCAGCAGCTCGTGGAGGGAGGGTGTGACCCAGTACTTC. This translates into CASSSWREGVTQYF. Supplemented by reference TRBV5-4 and TRBJ2-5, the full variable domain reads ETGVTQSPTHLIKTRGQQVTLRCSSQSGHNTVSWYQQALGQGPQFIFQYYREEENGRGNFPPRFSGLQFPNYSSELNVNALELDDSALYLCASSSWREGVTQYFGPGTRLLVL.

This chain connects TRBV19 to TRBJ2-3, with 14 bases fitting TRBD2. The CDR3 has 20 amino acids. V gave up 1 base and J gave up 1 base; unmatched junction bases: 10. Germline V gene lookup returns CDR1 LNHDA and CDR2 SQIVND (reference sequence). The CDR3, as DNA: TGTGCCAGTAGTATAGTGGGACTAGCGGGAGACTGGGGCCGCACAGATACGCAGTATTTT. Its translation: CASSIVGLAGDWGRTDTQYF.

V and J are TRBV14 and TRBJ2-7, with TRBD2 identical over 10 bases. J gave up 4 bases and V 4 bases, and 7 bases lay outside the gene matches. The CDR3 is 15 amino acids. Germline V gene data show CDR1 as SGHDN and CDR2 as FVKESK. DNA for the CDR3: TGTGCCAGCAGCCGGGCTAGCGGGAGTGTTTACGAGCAGTACTTC. Its protein product is CASSRASGSVYEQYF.

This chain connects TRBV10-3 to TRBJ2-7; D may match TRBD1 or TRBD2 (7 bases each). V lost 10 bases and J 5 bases, leaving 18 bases between the germline ends. The germline V gene encodes CDR1 ENHRY and CDR2 SYGVKD. The CDR3 spans 13 residues. CDR3 coding DNA: TGTGCCACAGGGGGGGGCGGGAGCGACGAGCAGTACTTC. Its translation: CATGGGGSDEQYF.

The rearrangement uses TRBV9 and TRBJ2-7; D is tentatively TRBD1 or TRBD2 (5 bases each). Trimming cost V 0 bases and J 0 bases, with 10 bases left between them. Germline lookup yields CDR1 SGDLS and CDR2 YYNGEE. The CDR3 has 15 residues. The CDR3 region is CASSVGWGSSYEQYF. Here the CDR3 DNA reads TGTGCCAGCAGCGTAGGGTGGGGGAGCTCCTACGAGCAGTACTTC. Combining the CDR3 with reference TRBV9 and TRBJ2-7 gives the whole variable domain DSGVTQTPKHLITATGQRVTLRCSPRSGDLSVYWYQQSLDQGLQFLIQYYNGEERAKGNILERFSAQQFPDLHSELNLSSLELGDSALYFCASSVGWGSSYEQYFGPGTRLTVT.

The chain uses TRBV29-1 and TRBJ1-1; no clear D gene. In germline, CDR1 is SQVTM, CDR2 ANQGSEA. The CDR3 consists of 12 residues. With 4 bases removed from V and 4 bases from J, the gap between germline ends came to 10 bases. The CDR3 loop reads CSVGKVGTEAFF. For the CDR3, the DNA is TGCAGCGTTGGGAAGGTAGGCACTGAAGCTTTCTTT.